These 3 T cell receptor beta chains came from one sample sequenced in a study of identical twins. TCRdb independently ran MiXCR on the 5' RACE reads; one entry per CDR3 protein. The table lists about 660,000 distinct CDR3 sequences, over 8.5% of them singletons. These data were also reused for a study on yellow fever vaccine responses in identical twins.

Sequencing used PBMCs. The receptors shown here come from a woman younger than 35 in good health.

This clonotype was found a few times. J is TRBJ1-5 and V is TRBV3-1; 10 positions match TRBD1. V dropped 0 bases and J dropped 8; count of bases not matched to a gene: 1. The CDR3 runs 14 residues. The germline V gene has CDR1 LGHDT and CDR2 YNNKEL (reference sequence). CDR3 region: CASSQETGGKPQHF. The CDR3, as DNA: TGTGCCAGCAGCCAAGAGACAGGGGGCAAGCCCCAGCATTTT.

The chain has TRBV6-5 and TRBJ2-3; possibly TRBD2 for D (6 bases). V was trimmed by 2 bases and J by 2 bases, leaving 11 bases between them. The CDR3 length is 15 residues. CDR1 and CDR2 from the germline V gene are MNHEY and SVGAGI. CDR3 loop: CASSYPSGPTDTQYF. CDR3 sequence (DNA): TGTGCCAGCAGTTACCCGAGCGGGCCCACAGATACGCAGTATTTT.

The CDR3 spells CASSLHGGNNSPLHF. CDR3 in DNA: TGCGCCAGCAGCTTGCATGGGGGTAATAATTCACCCCTCCACTTT. The genes are TRBV5-1 and TRBJ1-6; possible D gene TRBD1, 5 bases. Germline CDR1 SGHRS, CDR2 YFSETQ. This CDR3 comprises 15 residues. Between the trimmed V and J ends, which lost 1 base and 5 bases, there was a span of 10 bases.